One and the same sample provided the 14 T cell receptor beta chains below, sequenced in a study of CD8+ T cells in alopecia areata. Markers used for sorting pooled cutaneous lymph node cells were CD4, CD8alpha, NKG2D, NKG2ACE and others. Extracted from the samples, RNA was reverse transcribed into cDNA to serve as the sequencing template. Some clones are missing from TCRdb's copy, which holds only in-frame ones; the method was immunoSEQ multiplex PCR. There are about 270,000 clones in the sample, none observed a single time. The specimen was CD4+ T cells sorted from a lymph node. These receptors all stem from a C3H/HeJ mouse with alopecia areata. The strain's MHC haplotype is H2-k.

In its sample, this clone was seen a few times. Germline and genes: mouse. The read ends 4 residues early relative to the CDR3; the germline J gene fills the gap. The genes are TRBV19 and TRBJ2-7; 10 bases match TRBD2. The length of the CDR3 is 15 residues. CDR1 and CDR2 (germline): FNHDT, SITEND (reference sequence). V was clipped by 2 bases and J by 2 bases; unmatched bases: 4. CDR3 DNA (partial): TGTGCCAGCAGTATCGCTGGGGGGGCGCCCTAT. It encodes CASSIAGGAPY. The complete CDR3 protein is CASSIAGGAPYEQYF.

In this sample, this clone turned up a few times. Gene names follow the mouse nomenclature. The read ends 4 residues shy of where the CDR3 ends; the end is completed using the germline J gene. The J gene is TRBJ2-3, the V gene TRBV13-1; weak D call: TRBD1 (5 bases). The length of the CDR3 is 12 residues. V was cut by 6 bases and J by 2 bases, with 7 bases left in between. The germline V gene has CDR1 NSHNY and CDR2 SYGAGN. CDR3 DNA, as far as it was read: TGTGCCAGCAAAGGGGTTGCAGAA. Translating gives CASKGVAE. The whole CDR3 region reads CASKGVAETLYF.

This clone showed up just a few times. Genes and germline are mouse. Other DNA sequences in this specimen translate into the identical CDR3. The CDR3 protein is CTCSAGGAQDTQYF. The CDR3 bases that were read are TGCACCTGCAGTGCTGGGGGGGCGCAAGAC. V and J are TRBV1 and TRBJ2-5, with TRBD2 matching 9 bases. Read sequence stops 4 residues before the CDR3 end, and the germline J gene provides the missing end. This CDR3 is built from 14 residues. In germline, CDR1 is NSQYPW, CDR2 LRSPGD (reference sequence). The ends lost 3 bases at V and 3 bases at J; junction bases unmatched: 1. Complete variable domain (other parts from reference TRBV1 and TRBJ2-5): VTLLEQNPRWRLVPRGQAVNLRCILKNSQYPWMSWYQQDLQKQLQWLFTLRSPGDKEVKSLPGADYLATRVTDTELRLQVANMSQGRTLYCTCSAGGAQDTQYFGPGTRLLVL.

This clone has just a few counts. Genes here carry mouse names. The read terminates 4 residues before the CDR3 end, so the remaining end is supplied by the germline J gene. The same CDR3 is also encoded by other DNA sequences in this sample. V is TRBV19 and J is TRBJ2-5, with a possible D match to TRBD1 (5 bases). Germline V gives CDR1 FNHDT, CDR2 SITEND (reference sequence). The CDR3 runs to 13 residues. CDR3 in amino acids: CASSIRTKDTQYF. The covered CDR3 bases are TGTGCCAGCAGTATTCGGACAAAAGAC. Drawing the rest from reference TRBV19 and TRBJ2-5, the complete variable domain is GGIITQTPKFLIGQEGQKLTLKCQQNFNHDTMYWYRQDSGKGLRLIYYSITENDLQKGDLSEGYDASREKKSSFSLTVTSAQKNEMAVFLCASSIRTKDTQYFGPGTRLLVL.

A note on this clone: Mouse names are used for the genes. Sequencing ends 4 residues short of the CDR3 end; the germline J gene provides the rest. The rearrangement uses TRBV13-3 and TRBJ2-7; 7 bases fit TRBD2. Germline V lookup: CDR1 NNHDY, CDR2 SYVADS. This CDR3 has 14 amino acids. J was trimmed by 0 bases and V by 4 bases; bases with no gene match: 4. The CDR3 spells CASSLWGSSYEQYF. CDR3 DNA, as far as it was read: TGTGCCAGCAGTCTCTGGGGGAGCTCCTAT.

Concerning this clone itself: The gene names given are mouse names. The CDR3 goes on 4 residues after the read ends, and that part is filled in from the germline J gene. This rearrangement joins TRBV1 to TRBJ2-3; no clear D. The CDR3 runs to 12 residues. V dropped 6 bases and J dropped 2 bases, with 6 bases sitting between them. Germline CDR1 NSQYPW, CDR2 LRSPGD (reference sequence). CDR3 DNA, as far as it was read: TGCACCTGCAGAGACACTGCAGAA. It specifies CTCRDTAE. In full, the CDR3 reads CTCRDTAETLYF.

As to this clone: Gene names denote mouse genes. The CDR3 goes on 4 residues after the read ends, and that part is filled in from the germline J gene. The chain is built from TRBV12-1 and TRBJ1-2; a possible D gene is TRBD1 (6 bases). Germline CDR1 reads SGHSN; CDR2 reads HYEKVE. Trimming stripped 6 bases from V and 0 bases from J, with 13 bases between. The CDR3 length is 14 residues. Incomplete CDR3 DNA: TGTGCCAGCAAACCCGGGACAACAAACTCC. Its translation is CASKPGTTNS. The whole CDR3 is CASKPGTTNSDYTF.

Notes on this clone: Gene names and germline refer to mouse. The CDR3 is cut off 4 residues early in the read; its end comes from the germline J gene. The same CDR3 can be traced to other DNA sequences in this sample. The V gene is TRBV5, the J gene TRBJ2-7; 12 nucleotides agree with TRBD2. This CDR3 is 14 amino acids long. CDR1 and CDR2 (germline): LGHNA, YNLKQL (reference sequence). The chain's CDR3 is CASSPGLGGYEQYF. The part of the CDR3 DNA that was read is TGTGCCAGCAGCCCGGGACTGGGGGGATAT.

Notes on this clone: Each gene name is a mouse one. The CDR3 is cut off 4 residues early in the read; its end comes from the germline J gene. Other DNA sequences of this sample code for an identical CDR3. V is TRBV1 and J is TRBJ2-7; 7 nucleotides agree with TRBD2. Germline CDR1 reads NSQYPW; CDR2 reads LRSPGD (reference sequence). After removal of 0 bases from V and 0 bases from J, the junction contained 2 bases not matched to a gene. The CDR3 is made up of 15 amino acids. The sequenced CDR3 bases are TGCACCTGCAGTGCAGACCCTGGGGGCTCCTAT. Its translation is CTCSADPGGSY. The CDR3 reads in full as CTCSADPGGSYEQYF.

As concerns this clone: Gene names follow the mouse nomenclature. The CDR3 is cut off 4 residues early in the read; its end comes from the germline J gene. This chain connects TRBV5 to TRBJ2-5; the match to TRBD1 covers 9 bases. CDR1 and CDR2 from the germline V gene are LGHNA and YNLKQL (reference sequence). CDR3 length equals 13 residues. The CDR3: CASSRTGVDTQYF. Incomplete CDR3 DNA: TGTGCCAGCAGCCGGACAGGGGTGGAC.

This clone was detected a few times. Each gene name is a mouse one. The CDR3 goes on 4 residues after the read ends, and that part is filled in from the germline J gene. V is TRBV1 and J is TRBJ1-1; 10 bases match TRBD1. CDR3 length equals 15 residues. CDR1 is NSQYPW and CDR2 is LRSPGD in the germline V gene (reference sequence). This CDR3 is CTCSTRQGAGPEVFF. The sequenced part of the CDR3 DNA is TGCACCTGCAGTACTCGACAGGGGGCGGGACCA. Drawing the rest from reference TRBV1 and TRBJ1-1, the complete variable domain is VTLLEQNPRWRLVPRGQAVNLRCILKNSQYPWMSWYQQDLQKQLQWLFTLRSPGDKEVKSLPGADYLATRVTDTELRLQVANMSQGRTLYCTCSTRQGAGPEVFFGKGTRLTVV.

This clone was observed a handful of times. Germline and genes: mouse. CDR3 DNA (partial): TGTGCCAGCAGTGATGCCAGGGGGGGGCGGGAAGAA. Encoded protein: CASSDARGGREE. The whole CDR3 region reads CASSDARGGREETLYF. V usage is TRBV13-1 and J usage is TRBJ2-3, with D perhaps matching TRBD2 (8 bases). With the read ending 4 residues before the CDR3 end, the germline J gene is used to fill in that end. CDR3 length: 16 amino acids. Germline V gives CDR1 NSHNY, CDR2 SYGAGN.

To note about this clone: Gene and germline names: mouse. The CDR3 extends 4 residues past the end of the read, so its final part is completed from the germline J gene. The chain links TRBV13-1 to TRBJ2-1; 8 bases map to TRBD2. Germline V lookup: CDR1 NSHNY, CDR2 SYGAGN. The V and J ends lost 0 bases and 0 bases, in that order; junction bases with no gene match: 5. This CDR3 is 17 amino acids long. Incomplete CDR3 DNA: TGTGCCAGCAGTGATGGGCTGGGGGGAAATAACTATGCT. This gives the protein CASSDGLGGNNYA. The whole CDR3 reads CASSDGLGGNNYAEQFF.

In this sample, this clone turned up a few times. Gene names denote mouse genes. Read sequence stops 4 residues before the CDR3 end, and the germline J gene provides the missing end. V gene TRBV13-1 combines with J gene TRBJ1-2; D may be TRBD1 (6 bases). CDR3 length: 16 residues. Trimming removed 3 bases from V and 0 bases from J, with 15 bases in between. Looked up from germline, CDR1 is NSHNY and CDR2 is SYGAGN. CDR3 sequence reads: CASSARTGSANSDYTF. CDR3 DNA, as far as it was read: TGTGCCAGCAGTGCCCGTACAGGGTCTGCAAACTCC.